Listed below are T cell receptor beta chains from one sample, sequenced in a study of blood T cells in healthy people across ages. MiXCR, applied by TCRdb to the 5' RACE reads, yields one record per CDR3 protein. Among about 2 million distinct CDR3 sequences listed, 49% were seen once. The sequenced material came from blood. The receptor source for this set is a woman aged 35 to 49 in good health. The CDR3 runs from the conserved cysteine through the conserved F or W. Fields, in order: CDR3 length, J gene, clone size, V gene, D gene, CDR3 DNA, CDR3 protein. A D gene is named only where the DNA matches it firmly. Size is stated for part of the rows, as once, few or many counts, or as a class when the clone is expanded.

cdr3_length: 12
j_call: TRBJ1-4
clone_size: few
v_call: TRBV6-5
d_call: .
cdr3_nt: TGTGCCAGCAGTTACGAGGGGGAAAAACTGTTTTTT
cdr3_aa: CASSYEGEKLFF

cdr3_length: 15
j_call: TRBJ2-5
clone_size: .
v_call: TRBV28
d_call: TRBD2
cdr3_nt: TGTGCCAGCAGCCCGATAGCGGGGGGGCGCGAGACCCAGTACTTC
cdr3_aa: CASSPIAGGRETQYF

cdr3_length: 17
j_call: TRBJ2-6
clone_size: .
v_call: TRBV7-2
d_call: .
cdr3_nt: TGTGCCAGCAGCCCGGGCCCAGTTAGCTCTGGGGCCAACGTCCTGACTTTC
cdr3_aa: CASSPGPVSSGANVLTF

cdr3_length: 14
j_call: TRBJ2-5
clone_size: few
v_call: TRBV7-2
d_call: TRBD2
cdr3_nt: TGTGCCAGCAGCCGGACTAGCTTTCAAGAGACCCAGTACTTC
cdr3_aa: CASSRTSFQETQYF

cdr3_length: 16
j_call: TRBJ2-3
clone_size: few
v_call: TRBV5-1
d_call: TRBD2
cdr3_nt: TGCGCCAGCAGCTTGGGGGAACCGGGACTAAGCAATACGCAGTATTTT
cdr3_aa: CASSLGEPGLSNTQYF

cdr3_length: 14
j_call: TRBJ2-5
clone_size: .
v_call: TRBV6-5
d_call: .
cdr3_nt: TGTGCCAGCAGTTACGCGACAAGCCAAGAGACCCAGTACTTC
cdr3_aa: CASSYATSQETQYF

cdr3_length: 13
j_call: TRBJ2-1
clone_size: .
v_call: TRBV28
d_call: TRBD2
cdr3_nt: TGTGCCAGCAATGCGGGGGGTTCATGTGAGCAGTTCTTC
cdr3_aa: CASNAGGSCEQFF

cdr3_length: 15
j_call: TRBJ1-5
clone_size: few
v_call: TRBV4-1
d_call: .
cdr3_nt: TGCGCCAGCAGCCAAGATACGGGGAACAATCAGCCCCAGCATTTT
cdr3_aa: CASSQDTGNNQPQHF

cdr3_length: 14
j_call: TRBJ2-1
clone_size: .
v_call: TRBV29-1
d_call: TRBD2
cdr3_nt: TGCAGCGTGGGGGGGACTCACCACCCCAGTGAGCAGTTCTTC
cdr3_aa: CSVGGTHHPSEQFF

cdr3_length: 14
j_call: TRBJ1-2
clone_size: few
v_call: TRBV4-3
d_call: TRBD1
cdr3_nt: TGCGCCAGCAGCCAAGAGAGGGACAGGGCTGGCTACACCTTC
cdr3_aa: CASSQERDRAGYTF

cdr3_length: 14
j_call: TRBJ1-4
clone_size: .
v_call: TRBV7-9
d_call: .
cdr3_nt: TGTGCCAGCGACGAGACAGGCCTTAATGAAAAACTGTTTTTT
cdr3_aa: CASDETGLNEKLFF

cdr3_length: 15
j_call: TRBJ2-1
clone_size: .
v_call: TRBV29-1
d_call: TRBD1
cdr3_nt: TGCAGCGCTTTAAACCGGGACAGGGCCTCCTACGAGCAGTTCTTC
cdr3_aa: CSALNRDRASYEQFF

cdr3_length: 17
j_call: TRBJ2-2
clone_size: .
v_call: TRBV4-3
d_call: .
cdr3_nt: TGCGCCAGCAGCCAACTGGTGGGGGTCGGTACCACCGGGGAGCTGTTTTTT
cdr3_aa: CASSQLVGVGTTGELFF

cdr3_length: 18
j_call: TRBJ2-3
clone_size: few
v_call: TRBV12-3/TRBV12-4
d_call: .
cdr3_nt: TGTGCCAGCAGTTTAGCATTATCGCGGGGGCGACGCACAGATACGCAGTATTTT
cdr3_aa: CASSLALSRGRRTDTQYF

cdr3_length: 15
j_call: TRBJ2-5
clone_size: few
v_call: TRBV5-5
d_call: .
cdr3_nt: TGTGCCAGCAGCTTGGTAGGGCCTGAAGGAGAGACCCAGTACTTC
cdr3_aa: CASSLVGPEGETQYF

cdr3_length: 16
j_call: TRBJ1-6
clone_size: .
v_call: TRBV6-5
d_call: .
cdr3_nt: TGTGCCAGCAGTTACGGGCAGGGCGGGCGTACTTCACCCCTCCACTTT
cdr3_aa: CASSYGQGGRTSPLHF

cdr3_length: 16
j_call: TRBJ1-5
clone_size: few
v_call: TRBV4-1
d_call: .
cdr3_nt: TGCGCCAGCAGCCAAGATGCAGGCTGGGGCAATCAGCCCCAGCATTTT
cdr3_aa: CASSQDAGWGNQPQHF

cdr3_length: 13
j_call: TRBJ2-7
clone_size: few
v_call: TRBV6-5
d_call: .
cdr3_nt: TGTGCCAGCAGTTATTCCAGTTACGGCGAGCAGTACTTC
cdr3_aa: CASSYSSYGEQYF

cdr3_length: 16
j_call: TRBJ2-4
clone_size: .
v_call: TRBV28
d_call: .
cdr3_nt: TGTGCCAGCAGTTTAATCGGCACCCTGGCCAAAAACATTCAGTACTTC
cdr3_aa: CASSLIGTLAKNIQYF

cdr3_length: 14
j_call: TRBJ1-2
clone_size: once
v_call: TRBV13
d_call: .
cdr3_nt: TGTGCCAGCAGTCCTACTGGGCAAGTCTATGGCTACACCTTC
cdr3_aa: CASSPTGQVYGYTF

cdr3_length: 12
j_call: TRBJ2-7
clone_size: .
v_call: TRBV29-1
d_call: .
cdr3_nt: TGCAGCGTATACAGGGGAGGCGACGAGCAGTACTTC
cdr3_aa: CSVYRGGDEQYF

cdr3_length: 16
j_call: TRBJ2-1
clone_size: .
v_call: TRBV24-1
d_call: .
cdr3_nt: TGTGCCACCAGTGATTTTGCGGGGGCAAGGGGGAATGAGCAGTTCTTC
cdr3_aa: CATSDFAGARGNEQFF

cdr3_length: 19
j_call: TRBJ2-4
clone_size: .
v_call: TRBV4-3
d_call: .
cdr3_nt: TGCGCCAGCAGCCAAGGCCCCAGACGGAGTCTTCCAGCCAAAAACATTCAGTACTTC
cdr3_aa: CASSQGPRRSLPAKNIQYF

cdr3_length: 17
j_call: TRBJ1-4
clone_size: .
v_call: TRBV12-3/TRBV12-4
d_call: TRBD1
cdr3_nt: TGTGCCAGCAGTTCTTACACACTGGACAGGGTGAATGAAAAACTGTTTTTT
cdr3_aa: CASSSYTLDRVNEKLFF

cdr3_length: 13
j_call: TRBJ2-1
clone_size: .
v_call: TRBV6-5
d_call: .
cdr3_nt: TGTGCCTCTGTGGGCCATCTCTACAGTGAGCAGTTCTTC
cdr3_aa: CASVGHLYSEQFF

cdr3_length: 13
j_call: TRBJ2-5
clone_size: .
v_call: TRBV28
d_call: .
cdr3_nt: TGTGCCAGCAGTCCGCCGAGTCTCTACGGGCAGTACTTC
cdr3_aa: CASSPPSLYGQYF

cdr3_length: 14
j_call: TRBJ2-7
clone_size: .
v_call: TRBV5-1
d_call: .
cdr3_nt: TGCGCCAGCAGTAGGGGGGATGACTCCTACGAGCAGTACTTC
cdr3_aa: CASSRGDDSYEQYF

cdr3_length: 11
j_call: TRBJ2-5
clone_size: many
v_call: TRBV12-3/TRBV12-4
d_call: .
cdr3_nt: TGTGCCAGCAGCCTCAGTGGATTGAAGTACTTC
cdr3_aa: CASSLSGLKYF

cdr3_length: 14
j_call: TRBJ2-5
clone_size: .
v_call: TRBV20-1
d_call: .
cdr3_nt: TGCAGTGCCCCAAAACAGAGTGGACAAGAGACCCAGTACTTC
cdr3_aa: CSAPKQSGQETQYF

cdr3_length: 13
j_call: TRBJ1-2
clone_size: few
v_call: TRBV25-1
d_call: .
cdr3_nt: TGTGCCAGCAAGGGGCAGCCAACTTATGGCTACACCTTC
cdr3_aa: CASKGQPTYGYTF

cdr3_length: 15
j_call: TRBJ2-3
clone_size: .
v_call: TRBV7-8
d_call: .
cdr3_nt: TGTGCCAGCAGGGGTGAACAGGGAAGCACAGATACGCAGTATTTT
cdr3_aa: CASRGEQGSTDTQYF

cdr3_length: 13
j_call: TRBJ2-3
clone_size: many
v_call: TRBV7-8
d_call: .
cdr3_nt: TGTGCCAGCAGCTGGGACTTCACAGATACGCAGTATTTT
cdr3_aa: CASSWDFTDTQYF

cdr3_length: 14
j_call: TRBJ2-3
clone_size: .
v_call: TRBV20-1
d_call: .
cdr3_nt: TGCAGTGCCCCGTACAGGGCTAGCACAGATACGCAGTATTTT
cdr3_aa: CSAPYRASTDTQYF

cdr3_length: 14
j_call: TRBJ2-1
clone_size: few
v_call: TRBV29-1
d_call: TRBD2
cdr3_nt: TGCAGCGTTGATCGACTAGCGGCCTACAATGAGCAGTTCTTC
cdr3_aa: CSVDRLAAYNEQFF

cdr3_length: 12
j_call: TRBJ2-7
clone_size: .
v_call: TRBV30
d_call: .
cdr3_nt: TGTGCCTGGGGGAGAAATTCGAACGAGCAGTACTTC
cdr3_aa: CAWGRNSNEQYF

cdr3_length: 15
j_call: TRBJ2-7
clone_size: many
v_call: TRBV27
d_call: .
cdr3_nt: TGTGCCAGCAGTTTAGGCGGAGGGGTCTCCTACGAGCAGTACTTC
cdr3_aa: CASSLGGGVSYEQYF

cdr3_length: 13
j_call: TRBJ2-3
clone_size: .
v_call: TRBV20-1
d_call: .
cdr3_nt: TGCAGTGCTAGGGGACACTTTACAGATACGCAGTATTTT
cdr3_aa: CSARGHFTDTQYF

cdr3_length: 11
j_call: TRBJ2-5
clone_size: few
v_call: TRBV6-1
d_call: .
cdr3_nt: TGTGCCAGCAGAATGATCGAGACCCAGTACTTC
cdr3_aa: CASRMIETQYF

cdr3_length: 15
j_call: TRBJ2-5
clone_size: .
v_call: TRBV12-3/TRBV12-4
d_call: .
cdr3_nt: TGTGCCAGCAGTTTTATCGGGACGGACCAAGAGACCCAGTACTTC
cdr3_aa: CASSFIGTDQETQYF

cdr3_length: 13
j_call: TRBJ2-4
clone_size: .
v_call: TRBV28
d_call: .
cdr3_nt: TGTGCCAGCAGCCGTGGACCCCAGAACATTCAGTACTTC
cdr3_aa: CASSRGPQNIQYF

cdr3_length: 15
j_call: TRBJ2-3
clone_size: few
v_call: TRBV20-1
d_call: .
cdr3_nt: TGCAGTGCTAGGCCACCGGGACTTTGGGCAGATACGCAGTATTTT
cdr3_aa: CSARPPGLWADTQYF

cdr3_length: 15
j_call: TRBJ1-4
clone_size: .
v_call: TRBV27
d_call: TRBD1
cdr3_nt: TGTGCCAGCAGTTCAAGGACAGGGTGGAATGAAAAACTGTTTTTT
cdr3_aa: CASSSRTGWNEKLFF

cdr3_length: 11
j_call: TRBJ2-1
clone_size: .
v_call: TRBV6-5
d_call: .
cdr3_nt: TGTGCCAGCAGTCGCAGCTATGAGCAGTTCTTC
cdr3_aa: CASSRSYEQFF

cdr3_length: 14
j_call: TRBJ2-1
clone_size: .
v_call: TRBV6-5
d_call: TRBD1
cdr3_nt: TGTGCCAGTATTCCGGACAGGACTTACAATGAGCAGTTCTTC
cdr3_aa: CASIPDRTYNEQFF

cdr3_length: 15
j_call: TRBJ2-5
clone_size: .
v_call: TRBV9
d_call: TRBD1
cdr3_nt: TGTGCCTGCAGCGCCGGACAGGGGGCGATGGAGACCCAGTACTTC
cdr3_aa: CACSAGQGAMETQYF

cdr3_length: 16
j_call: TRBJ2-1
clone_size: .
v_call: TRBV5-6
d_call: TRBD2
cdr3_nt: TGTGCCAGCTGCGGGAGCGGGTCTGGGCCCGTCGATGAGCAGTTCTTC
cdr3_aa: CASCGSGSGPVDEQFF

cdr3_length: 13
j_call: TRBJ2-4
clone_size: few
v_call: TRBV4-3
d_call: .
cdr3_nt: TGCGCCAGCAGCCAAGATCTGAGGCGTGTGCAGTACTTC
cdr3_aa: CASSQDLRRVQYF

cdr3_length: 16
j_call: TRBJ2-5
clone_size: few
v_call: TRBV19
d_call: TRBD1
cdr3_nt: TGTGCCAGTAGTACCTACCTCGGGACAGTAAAAGAGACCCAGTACTTC
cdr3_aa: CASSTYLGTVKETQYF

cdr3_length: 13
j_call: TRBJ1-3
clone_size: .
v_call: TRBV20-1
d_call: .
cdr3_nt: TGCAGCGCTAGAGCATCGGTGGGAAACACCATATATTTT
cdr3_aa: CSARASVGNTIYF

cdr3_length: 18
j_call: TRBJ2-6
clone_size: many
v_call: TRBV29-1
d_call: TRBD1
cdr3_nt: TGCAGCGTTGAAGTACAGGGGCCGGCTTTTTCTGGGGCCAACGTCCTGACTTTC
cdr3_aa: CSVEVQGPAFSGANVLTF

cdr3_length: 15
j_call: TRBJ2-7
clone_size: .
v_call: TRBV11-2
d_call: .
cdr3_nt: TGTGCCAGCAGCTCCCCTACATTGAGGTCCTACGAGCAGTACTTC
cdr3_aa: CASSSPTLRSYEQYF

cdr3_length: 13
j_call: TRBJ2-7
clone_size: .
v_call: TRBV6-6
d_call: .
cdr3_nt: TGTGCCAGCAGAATAGGGAGTACCTACGAGGAGTACTTC
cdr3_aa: CASRIGSTYEEYF

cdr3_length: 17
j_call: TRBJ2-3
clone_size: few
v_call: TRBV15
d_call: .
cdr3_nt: TGTGCCACCAGCAGAGCCGGTAAAGCGTGGGGTCCGGATACGCAGTATTTT
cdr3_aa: CATSRAGKAWGPDTQYF